These 23 T cell receptor beta chains were all obtained from the same sample, sequenced in a study of blood T cell repertoires in COVID-19. Repertoires were generated with immunoSEQ multiplex PCR, while TCRdb's copy carries only in-frame clones and drops some. The sample consists of tens of thousands of clones, around 84% of them appearing once. The sample was peripheral blood. The receptors stem from a man in his forties or fifties with acute or convalescent COVID-19.

The rearrangement uses TRBV30 and TRBJ1-5; perhaps TRBD1 as D (6 bases). The V and J ends lost 2 bases and 3 bases respectively, with 11 bases between them. Per the germline V gene, CDR1 is GTSNPN and CDR2 is SVGIG (reference sequence). The CDR3 spans 14 residues. The CDR3 protein is CAWSYGTLNQPQHF. In DNA form, the CDR3 reads TGTGCCTGGAGTTATGGGACACTCAATCAGCCCCAGCATTTT. The full variable domain, with the rest looked up from reference TRBV30 and TRBJ1-5, is SQTIHQWPATLVQPVGSPLSLECTVEGTSNPNLYWYRQAAGRGLQLLFYSVGIGQISSEVPQNLSASRPQDRQFILSSKKLLLSDSGFYLCAWSYGTLNQPQHFGDGTRLSIL.

This clone was picked up one time. CDR3: CAWSGGAGSNTGELFF. The CDR3 region has the DNA TGTGCCTGGAGTGGGGGTGCGGGGTCGAACACCGGGGAGCTGTTTTTT. The V gene is TRBV30, the J gene TRBJ2-2; D possibly corresponds to TRBD2 (6 bases). This CDR3 comprises 16 residues. Germline CDR1 GTSNPN, CDR2 SVGIG (reference sequence). Trimming shortened V by 1 base and J by 0 bases, and 12 bases separated the two germline ends.

This chain connects TRBV10-3 to TRBJ1-6, with D unclear. Germline CDR1 is ENHRY and CDR2 is SYGVKD. The CDR3 has 10 residues. Trimming pared 10 bases from V and 8 bases from J, leaving 6 bases between. CDR3 loop: CATSDSPLHF. The CDR3 DNA reads as TGTGCCACCTCCGATTCACCCCTCCACTTT.

The J gene is TRBJ2-5, the V gene TRBV6-2 or TRBV6-3; D is perhaps TRBD2 (6 bases). Germline V gene data show CDR1 as MNHEY and CDR2 as SVGEGT. This CDR3 has 15 residues. With 5 bases removed from V and 5 bases from J, the gap between germline ends came to 18 bases. The CDR3 DNA is TGTGCCAGCAGTACCCCAACGGCGGGGAGGGAGACCCAGTACTTC. It specifies CASSTPTAGRETQYF.

The rearrangement joins TRBV25-1 to TRBJ1-2, with 8 bases identical to TRBD1. Germline CDR1 MGHDK, CDR2 SYGVNS. CDR3 length: 14 amino acids. J was trimmed by 6 bases and V by 0 bases; bases with no gene match: 3. As DNA, the CDR3 is TGTGCCAGCAGTGAATATCCAGGGGGCGATGGCTACACCTTC. It encodes CASSEYPGGDGYTF.

J is TRBJ1-3 and V is TRBV11-2; 9 bases are a match to TRBD1. With 2 bases clipped from V and 1 base from J, the junction kept 3 bases outside the gene matches. Germline CDR1 SGHAT, CDR2 FQNNGV. This CDR3 is built from 16 residues. CDR3 bases: TGTGCCAGCAGCTTAACCGGGACAGGGTCTGGAAACACCATATATTTT. Amino acids: CASSLTGTGSGNTIYF.

The chain recombines TRBV10-1 with TRBJ2-7; 10 nucleotides line up with TRBD1. Germline trimming cut 5 bases from V and 6 bases from J; bases unmatched to any gene: 7. The germline V gene has CDR1 WNHNN and CDR2 SYGVQD (reference sequence). CDR3 length: 14 residues. The CDR3 DNA sequence: TGCGCCAGCAGTAAAGGGACAGGGGTCTCCGAGCAGTACTTC. This codes for CASSKGTGVSEQYF.

The chain links TRBV24-1 to TRBJ2-2, with 9 nucleotides matching TRBD1. Germline assignment: CDR1 KGHDR and CDR2 SFDVKD. The CDR3 covers 14 residues. The trim removed 8 bases at V and 4 bases at J, leaving 4 bases unmatched. The CDR3 is CATMGQGFTGELFF. The CDR3 nucleotides are TGTGCCACCATGGGACAGGGTTTCACCGGGGAGCTGTTTTTT.

The chain is built from TRBV7-2 and TRBJ1-5; D unresolved. This CDR3 spans 15 amino acids. The germline CDR1 and CDR2 sequences are SGHTA and FQGNSA. V lost 2 bases, J lost 3 bases, and 11 bases lay in between. CDR3: CASSLMRSLNQPQHF. The CDR3, as DNA: TGTGCCAGCAGCTTAATGAGGAGCCTCAATCAGCCCCAGCATTTT.

This clone appeared a few times. The CDR3 sequence: CATRKGYRVVNNSPLHF. CDR3 in DNA: TGTGCCACCAGAAAAGGTTACAGGGTAGTGAATAATTCACCCCTCCACTTT. The chain is built from TRBV15 and TRBJ1-6; weak D call: TRBD1 (6 bases). V was trimmed by 6 bases and J by 5 bases, leaving 20 bases between them. Looked up from germline, CDR1 is LNHNV and CDR2 is YYDKDF (reference sequence). This CDR3 contains 17 residues. Supplemented by reference TRBV15 and TRBJ1-6, the full variable domain reads DAMVIQNPRYQVTQFGKPVTLSCSQTLNHNVMYWYQQKSSQAPKLLFHYYDKDFNNEADTPDNFQSRRPNTSFCFLDIRSPGLGDTAMYLCATRKGYRVVNNSPLHFGNGTRLTVT.

The rearrangement joins TRBV6-1 to TRBJ2-6; 9 bases match TRBD1. Losses at the gene ends were 4 bases for V and 2 bases for J; bases not matched to a gene: 9. The CDR3 loop spans 18 amino acids. Per the germline V gene, CDR1 is MNHNS and CDR2 is SASEGT. Here the CDR3 reads CASSANRGREPGANVLTF. CDR3 coding DNA: TGTGCCAGCAGTGCCAACAGGGGGCGCGAACCTGGGGCCAACGTCCTGACTTTC.

This clone was recorded only once. The genes are TRBV6-5 and TRBJ2-2, with a possible D match to TRBD2 (6 bases). Germline V gene data show CDR1 as MNHEY and CDR2 as SVGAGI. The CDR3 totals 13 residues. The V and J ends lost 8 bases and 5 bases respectively, with 12 bases between them. The CDR3 reads CASGLARTGELFF. Written as DNA, the CDR3 is TGTGCCAGCGGCCTAGCGAGGACCGGGGAGCTGTTTTTT.

The chain employs TRBV28 and TRBJ1-1; possibly TRBD1 for D (5 bases). Germline values: CDR1 MDHEN, CDR2 SYDVKM. This CDR3 is built from 13 residues. Trimming removed 7 bases at V and 10 bases at J, with 19 bases between. CDR3 coding DNA: TGTGCCAGCATTGAAAGGGCGGGGGTGGTAGCTTTCTTT. It encodes CASIERAGVVAFF.

The J gene is TRBJ1-1, the V gene TRBV30, with unresolved D. Between the trimmed V and J ends, which lost 0 bases and 0 bases, there was a span of 5 bases. This CDR3 comprises 13 residues. Germline V gene lookup returns CDR1 GTSNPN and CDR2 SVGIG (reference sequence). The CDR3 DNA is TGTGCCTGGAGTGTATCTATGAACACTGAAGCTTTCTTT. Translated, it gives CAWSVSMNTEAFF. Full variable domain (missing parts from reference TRBV30 and TRBJ1-1): SQTIHQWPATLVQPVGSPLSLECTVEGTSNPNLYWYRQAAGRGLQLLFYSVGIGQISSEVPQNLSASRPQDRQFILSSKKLLLSDSGFYLCAWSVSMNTEAFFGQGTRLTVV.

The rearrangement links TRBV30 to TRBJ1-1; the D is unclear. This CDR3 is 11 amino acids long. Germline loops: CDR1 GTSNPN, CDR2 SVGIG (reference sequence). V gave up 1 base and J gave up 8 bases, with 8 bases separating them. The CDR3 nucleotides are TGTGCCTGGAGTGGGCTTTTCGAAGCTTTCTTT. This codes for CAWSGLFEAFF. The variable domain in full, completed from reference TRBV30 and TRBJ1-1, reads SQTIHQWPATLVQPVGSPLSLECTVEGTSNPNLYWYRQAAGRGLQLLFYSVGIGQISSEVPQNLSASRPQDRQFILSSKKLLLSDSGFYLCAWSGLFEAFFGQGTRLTVV.

The count of this clone is one. This sequence joins TRBV6-5 and TRBJ1-2; no clear D. V lost 5 bases and J 3 bases, leaving 13 bases between the germline ends. The CDR3 spans 14 residues. Germline assignment: CDR1 MNHEY and CDR2 SVGAGI. The CDR3 protein is CASSPASGDYGYTF. As DNA, the CDR3 is TGTGCCAGCAGTCCGGCAAGCGGCGACTATGGCTACACCTTC.

The chain uses TRBV5-1 and TRBJ1-2; 12 nucleotides align to TRBD1. The CDR3 totals 18 residues. Trimming removed 4 bases from V and 4 bases from J; junction bases left unmatched: 14. Germline CDR1 is SGHRS and CDR2 is YFSETQ. For the CDR3, the DNA is TGCGCCAGCAGCGTCCTCCCGGGACAGGGGGCCCTCGCCTATGGCTACACCTTC. The encoded protein is CASSVLPGQGALAYGYTF.

This chain links TRBV7-2 with TRBJ2-5; D remains ambiguous. Trimming stripped 7 bases from V and 1 base from J, with 13 bases between. The CDR3 totals 14 residues. Germline V gene sequence: CDR1 SGHTA, CDR2 FQGNSA. CDR3 DNA sequence: TGTGCCAGCATGAAACAGAACGGCCAAGAGACCCAGTACTTC. This sequence encodes CASMKQNGQETQYF.

The chain uses TRBV2 and TRBJ1-2, with D hard to call. Germline-derived CDR1 and CDR2 are SNHLY and FYNNEI. This CDR3 has 13 residues. V was pared by 11 bases and J by 4 bases, with 17 bases between. The CDR3: CASQAGSIYGYTF. CDR3 sequence (DNA): TGTGCCTCCCAGGCGGGTTCCATCTATGGCTACACCTTC.

This sequence joins TRBV10-3 and TRBJ2-2; tentative D call: TRBD1 (6 bases). The germline gives CDR1 ENHRY, CDR2 SYGVKD. The CDR3 totals 15 residues. V lost 10 bases and J 0 bases, leaving 15 bases between the germline ends. CDR3 bases: TGTGCCACTCTACCGGGACACACGAACACCGGGGAGCTGTTTTTT. It specifies CATLPGHTNTGELFF.

The genes are TRBV5-4 and TRBJ1-2, with D possibly TRBD1 on 5 matching bases. Germline CDR1 and CDR2: SGHNT and YYREEE (reference sequence). The CDR3 runs 14 residues. V was cut by 1 base and J by 2 bases, with 9 bases left in between. The CDR3, as DNA: TGTGCCAGCAGCTTGACAGGTTACAACTATGGCTACACCTTC. This sequence encodes CASSLTGYNYGYTF.

This chain uses TRBV19 with TRBJ1-5; unclear D gene. Germline CDR1 reads LNHDA; CDR2 reads SQIVND (reference sequence). The CDR3 is 15 amino acids. V was clipped by 4 bases and J by 4 bases, with 14 bases between them. The CDR3 sequence: CASSTRRGGNQPQHF. The CDR3 nucleotides read TGTGCCAGTAGTACCCGACGGGGAGGGAATCAGCCCCAGCATTTT.

This chain links TRBV5-6 with TRBJ1-3; D gene ambiguous. Germline loops: CDR1 SGHDT, CDR2 YYEEEE. The V gene lost 2 bases and the J gene lost 4 bases, with 4 bases spanning the gap. This CDR3 comprises 12 residues. In nucleotides, the CDR3 is TGTGCCAGCAGCTTCGGGGGAAACACCATATATTTT. Protein sequence: CASSFGGNTIYF.